This T cell receptor beta chain was captured in a study of blood T cell repertoires in COVID-19. The wider study: Samples of COVID-19 (acute and convalescent) were obtained from the United States, Italy and Spain. Nucleic acid was either cDNA or gDNA, and it came from T cells, B-cell-depleted T cells, or PBMCs.

As originally analysed: The assay estimated nucleated cells by amplifying reference gene primers. Generated by immunoSEQ multiplex PCR, the TCRdb table keeps only in-frame clones and is missing some. That table gives V, J and clone size, and the DNA gave D and trimming. Of tens of thousands of clones detected, approximately 90% appear once; the ten largest clones hold about 3.7%. While infection was still active, Seattle patients were enrolled and then followed longitudinally. The germline gives CDR1 GTSNPN, CDR2 SVGIG (reference sequence). This CDR3 contains 12 residues. Sequences were obtained from peripheral blood. This clonotype was obtained from a man aged 40-49 years with COVID-19, enrolled during active disease. The V gene is TRBV30, the J gene TRBJ2-5; no firm D call. With the DNA end fitting TRBJ2-7 better, the J assignment may be wrong. The CDR3 spells CAWTAGQNEQYF. CDR3 coding DNA: TGTGCCTGGACGGCAGGCCAGAACGAGCAGTACTTC.